The following is a TCR beta chain sequence with its context. This clonotype was detected a few times. No antigen is known for it. Nothing much larger sits one base from this clone, and base qualities are not available. All donors were healthy Caucasians. This entry is derived from a study of identical twins (dated by TCRdb to about 2016). Context from the whole study: TCR alpha and beta repertoires from monozygotic twins, unrelated adults of various ages and cord blood were deep-sequenced to test whether fetal clonotypes persist. Replicate twin experiments were performed at different times using different library preparation protocols to rule out contamination.

What the authors observed across the whole study: Abundant cord blood beta clonotypes had fewer insertions, young adult naive repertoires showed a similar but weaker trend, and memory repertoires showed no such trend. Zero-insertion analyses could be partly confounded by invariant T cells such as MAIT and iNKT, though diverse VJ usage argued against such confounding for most clonotypes. In monozygotic twins, out-of-frame TCR alpha sharing was systematically underestimated by recombination models, although the models agreed with sharing between unrelated individuals. Compared with coincidental sharing between unrelated individuals, out-of-frame TCR alpha sequences shared between twins had an excess of sequences with low generation probability. Because the same donors could not be followed over many years, the conclusions depended on cross-sectional statistical analysis. A weaker excess of twin sharing was found in beta out-of-frame sequences because the signal-to-noise ratio was lowered by fewer shared sequences.

The library came from 5' RACE. Reads for this sample came from an Illumina HiSeq 2000. A universal primer binding site was introduced by template switching, and a unique molecular identifier was present in the final cDNA, enabling accurate counting of TCR cDNA molecules. First-strand cDNA for TCR alpha and beta chains was synthesized from specific primers in the conserved constant-segment region. Each cDNA library was double barcoded, with a SMART-Mk sample barcode plus Illumina barcodes, to control for contamination. TruSeq adapter sequences along with Illumina sample barcodes were introduced in two successive PCR steps. Sequencing of the TCR alpha and beta cDNA libraries was done on the Illumina HiSeq platform using custom primers. Processing in the source paper ran as follows. Raw reads were processed with MiGEC to extract unique molecular identifiers, and MiXCR was used to determine CDR3 positions. For each individual, recombination models were inferred using an EM algorithm with the repgenHMM and IGoR tools. The tcR package in R was used for shared clonotype analysis, with sharing normalized by the product of cloneset sizes. To study raw recombination free of thymic and clonal selection effects, out-of-frame nonproductive sequences were analyzed. In TCRdb, the public reads were trimmed at Q25 with fastp and aligned with MiXCR, with productive beta chains retained. Rows are combined by CDR3 protein, so each entry shows the most common genes and DNA. V and J calls and clone size were set by TCRdb, not the authors. Present in this sample are more than 1.5 million distinct CDR3 sequences, under 35% of which were seen just once. The top ten hold over 0.25% of the sample.

Measured from the cysteine to the phenylalanine, the CDR3 is 18 residues long. Only the CDR3 DNA stays, 54 bases, in frame from base 1. Based on the germline V gene (reference sequence), the CDR1 and CDR2 sequences are LNHNV and YYDKDF. Deletion took 1 base off V and 0 bases off J, with a span of 16 bases between the germline ends. The chain uses TRBV15 and TRBJ2-1; 5 matching bases give a weak D call of TRBD2. This TCR derives from a newborn girl in good health. The sequencing input was cord blood. The CDR3 reads CATSRVVIAIDSYNEQFF. The DNA is as follows: TGTGCCACCAGCAGAGTGGTAATAGCGATAGACTCCTACAATGAGCAGTTCTTC.